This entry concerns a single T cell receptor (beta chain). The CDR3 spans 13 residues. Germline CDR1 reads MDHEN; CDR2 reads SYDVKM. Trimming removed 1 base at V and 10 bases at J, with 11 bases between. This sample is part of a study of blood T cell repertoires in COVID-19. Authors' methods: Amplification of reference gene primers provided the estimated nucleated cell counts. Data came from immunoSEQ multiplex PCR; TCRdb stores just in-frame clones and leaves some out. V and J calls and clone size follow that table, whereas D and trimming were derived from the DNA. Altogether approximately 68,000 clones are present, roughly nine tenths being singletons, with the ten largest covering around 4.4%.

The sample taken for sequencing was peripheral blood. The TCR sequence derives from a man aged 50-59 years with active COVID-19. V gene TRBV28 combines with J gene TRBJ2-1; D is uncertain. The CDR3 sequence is CASSLSWSVEQFF. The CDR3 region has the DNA TGTGCCAGCAGTTTATCTTGGAGCGTCGAGCAGTTCTTC.